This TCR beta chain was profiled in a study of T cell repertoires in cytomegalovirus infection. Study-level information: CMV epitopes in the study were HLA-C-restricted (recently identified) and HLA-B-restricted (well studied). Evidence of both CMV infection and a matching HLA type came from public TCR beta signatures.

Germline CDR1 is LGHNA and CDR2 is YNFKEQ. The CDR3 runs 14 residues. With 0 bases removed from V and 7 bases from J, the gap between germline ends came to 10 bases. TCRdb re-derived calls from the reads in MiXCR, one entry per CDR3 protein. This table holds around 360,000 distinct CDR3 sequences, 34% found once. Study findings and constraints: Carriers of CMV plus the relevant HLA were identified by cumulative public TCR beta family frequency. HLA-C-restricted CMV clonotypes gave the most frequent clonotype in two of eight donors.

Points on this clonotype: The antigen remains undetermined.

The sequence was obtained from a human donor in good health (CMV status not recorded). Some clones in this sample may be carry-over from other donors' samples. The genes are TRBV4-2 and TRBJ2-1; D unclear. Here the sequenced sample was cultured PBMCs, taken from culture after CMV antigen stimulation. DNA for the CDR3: TGTGCCAGCAGCCAAGAGGCGGCGAGTAATGAGCAGTTCTTC. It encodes CASSQEAASNEQFF.